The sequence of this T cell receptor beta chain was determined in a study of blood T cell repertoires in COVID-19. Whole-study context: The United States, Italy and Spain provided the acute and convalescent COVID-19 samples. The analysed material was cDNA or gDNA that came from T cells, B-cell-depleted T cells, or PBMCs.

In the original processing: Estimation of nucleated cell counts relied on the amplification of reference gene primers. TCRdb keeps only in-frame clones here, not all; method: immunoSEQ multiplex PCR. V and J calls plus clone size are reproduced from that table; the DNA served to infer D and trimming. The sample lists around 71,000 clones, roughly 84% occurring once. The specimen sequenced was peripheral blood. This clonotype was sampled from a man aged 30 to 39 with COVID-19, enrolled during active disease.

In DNA, the CDR3 is TGCGCCAGCAGCCCGGAGAACACAGATACGCAGTATTTT. This encodes CASSPENTDTQYF. This chain uses TRBV4-1 with TRBJ2-3, with D unclear. The CDR3 runs to 13 residues. In germline, CDR1 is MGHRA, CDR2 YSYEKL. V lost 4 bases, J lost 2 bases, and 7 bases lay in between.